This T cell receptor beta chain emerged from a study of OX40 agonist ivuxolimab in advanced cancers. Study overall: Patients received ivuxolimab, an intravenous treatment, every 2 weeks at 0.01 to 10 mg/kg. General study points: Some of the nonresponding patients also showed low levels of normalized T-cell clonal expansion. At doses 0.1 to 3.0 mg/kg, CD4+ and CD8+ clones expanded.

The table came from immunoSEQ multiplex PCR; TCRdb's copy has only in-frame clones and leaves some out. The sample holds under 90,000 clones, approximately 87% seen once. The CDR3 runs 16 residues. The ends lost 1 base at V and 0 bases at J; junction bases unmatched: 4. Germline CDR1 MNHEY, CDR2 SMNVEV (reference sequence). As for this clone: Its antigen is not known.

The sequencing used CD4+ or CD8+ T cells sorted from blood, collected in a trial of the OX40 agonist ivuxolimab. This TCR was sampled from an adult with an advanced solid tumor such as melanoma, head and neck, liver or kidney cancer. This chain uses TRBV27 with TRBJ2-3; 7 positions agree with TRBD2. In nucleotides, the CDR3 is TGTGCCAGCAGTTTATTGGCGGGAGCTAGCACAGATACGCAGTATTTT. This codes for CASSLLAGASTDTQYF.